This record looks at one TCR beta chain sequence and its context. Its antigen is not identified. Trimming removed 6 bases at V and 4 bases at J, with 15 bases between. This CDR3 is 15 amino acids long. Per germline, CDR1 KGHSH and CDR2 LQKENI. This specimen comes from a study of cytotoxic CD8 clonotypes in ibrutinib-treated CLL. Study background: Per sample, productive templates averaged approximately 260,000 and productive rearrangements averaged 94,082.

Findings and caveats of the study: Public clonotypes, an uncommon group, contracted or remained stable on treatment. Clonality measured at baseline exceeded age-matched healthy donors, tracking circulating CD8+ T-cell counts.

Genomic DNA for TCR beta libraries, around 2 micrograms, came from cryopreserved PBMCs. Sequencing was performed with immunoSEQ multiplex PCR; in TCRdb, only in-frame clones are kept and a portion is missing. The sample has 150,000 or so clones, 70% to 90% seen once. The sample in question was PBMCs, obtained at disease progression, from a patient treated with ibrutinib. V is TRBV18 and J is TRBJ1-4; possibly TRBD1 for D (5 bases). The receptor comes from a human donor with chronic lymphocytic leukemia. The CDR3 loop is CASSSAGRGNEKLFF. CDR3 nucleotides: TGTGCCAGCTCTTCAGCAGGAAGGGGTAATGAAAAACTGTTTTTT. The full variable domain, its missing parts supplied by reference TRBV18 and TRBJ1-4, is NAGVMQNPRHLVRRRGQEARLRCSPMKGHSHVYWYRQLPEEGLKFMVYLQKENIIDESGMPKERFSAEFPKEGPSILRIQQVVRGDSAAYFCASSSAGRGNEKLFFGSGTQLSVL.